The 10 T cell receptor beta chains below come from one sample, sequenced in a study of CD4 and CD8 cells across lung adenocarcinoma regions. TCRdb itself ran the PCR reads through MiXCR, one entry per CDR3 protein. The sample has some 6,900 distinct CDR3 sequences, roughly 48% seen once. Sequencing used CD4+ T cells from the center of a lung tumor. The receptors shown here come from a female donor with lung adenocarcinoma. The CD4 and CD8 labels of this study may be unreliable.

In the case of this clonotype: A much larger clonotype is one base distant, so this may be a read error. The V and J genes are TRBV6-1 and TRBJ2-5; 11 bases line up with TRBD2. Germline V gene data show CDR1 as MNHNS and CDR2 as SASEGT. The CDR3 spans 15 residues. V was clipped by 7 bases and J by 11 bases; unmatched bases: 15. CDR3 in amino acids: CASNIETSGNDEQYF. The CDR3 DNA follows: TGTGCCAGCAACATAGAGACTAGCGGGAACGATGAGCAGTACTTC.

This clonotype was observed at least ten times. The V call is TRBV6-4, the J call TRBJ2-5; D may match TRBD1 or TRBD2 (5 bases each). Trimming stripped 8 bases from V and 5 bases from J, with 15 bases between. The CDR3 runs 13 residues. Germline lookup yields CDR1 MRHNA and CDR2 SNTAGT. The CDR3 DNA is TGTGCCAGCCAGGGACGGAAGTCGGAGACCCAGTACTTC. Its protein is CASQGRKSETQYF.

With regard to this clonotype: At one end the junction does not follow the germline gene, possibly because of a read error. The chain carries TRBV6-1 and TRBJ2-1; 10 bases map to TRBD2. CDR3 length: 15 residues. The germline V gene encodes CDR1 MNHNS and CDR2 SASEGT. The CDR3 reads CASSVLAGETDEQYF. The CDR3 DNA sequence: TGTGCCAGCAGTGTTCTAGCGGGAGAGACTGATGAGCAGTATTTC.

The table lists this clonotype with a few counts. The rearrangement uses TRBV6-5 and TRBJ2-1; 9 bases map to TRBD1. J was trimmed by 9 bases and V by 0 bases; bases with no gene match: 9. CDR3 length equals 16 residues. Germline CDR1 and CDR2: MNHEY and SVGAGI. The CDR3 here is CASSYSRGTGWGEQFF. The CDR3 coding sequence is TGTGCCAGCAGTTACTCGAGGGGGACAGGGTGGGGTGAGCAGTTCTTC.

To note about this clonotype: A read error is likely, as this CDR3 ends without the conserved phenylalanine or tryptophan. It is unclear where the CDR3 begins or ends on the DNA, so no DNA is shown, and the CDR3 is as TCRdb lists it. This rearrangement joins TRBV1 to TRBJ2-5; the tabulated D call, TRBD1, remains unverified against the DNA. TRBV1 is a pseudogene. The CDR3 numbers 12 amino acids, ends counted. This CDR3 reads CPAARHPGTSAM.

This clonotype was observed once. The V call is TRBV6-1, the J call TRBJ2-4, with D hard to call. CDR1 and CDR2 from the germline V gene are MNHNS and SASEGT. The CDR3 totals 14 residues. The CDR3 bases are TGTGGCGGCAGTGGGCGGCTGGCAAAAGACACTCAGTACTTC. Translated: CGGSGRLAKDTQYF.

The chain uses TRBV6-4 and TRBJ2-3; D perhaps matches TRBD2 (6 bases). Trimming left V 5 bases short and J 14 bases short, with 26 bases between. CDR3 size: 15 residues. Germline loops: CDR1 MRHNA, CDR2 SNTAGT. CDR3 sequence: CASSPTSSNTGKLYF. CDR3 nucleotides: TGTGCCAGCAGTCCGACTAGTTCCAACACCGGTAAGCTGTATTTT.

The gene calls are TRBV7-2 and TRBJ2-5, with D tentatively TRBD1 (6 bases). CDR3 length: 14 amino acids. Germline V gene lookup returns CDR1 SGHTA and CDR2 FQGNSA. Trimming pared 1 base from V and 2 bases from J, leaving 8 bases between. CDR3 in amino acids: CASSLGQAQETQYF. The DNA of the CDR3 is TGTGCCAGCAGCTTAGGACAGGCACAAGAGACCCAGTACTTC.

With respect to this clonotype: The germline gene is not matched at one end of the junction; a read error may be the cause. The chain is built from TRBV6-1 and TRBJ2-3; 7 bases fit TRBD2. This CDR3 has 14 amino acids. Germline V gene data show CDR1 as MNHNS and CDR2 as SASEGT. The CDR3 reads CAGSEASGTETQYF. The DNA for the CDR3 is TGTGCCGGCAGTGAAGCTAGCGGCACAGAGACCCAGTATTTT.

This clonotype has a handful of counts. The CDR3 loop is CASSYRGIGSYNEQFF. The CDR3 nucleotides read TGTGCCAGCAGTTACCGTGGGATAGGTTCCTACAATGAGCAGTTCTTC. The chain uses TRBV6-5 and TRBJ2-1; the D is unclear. Trimming left V 2 bases short and J 1 base short, with 12 bases between. Germline V gene data show CDR1 as MNHEY and CDR2 as SVGAGI. CDR3 length equals 16 residues.